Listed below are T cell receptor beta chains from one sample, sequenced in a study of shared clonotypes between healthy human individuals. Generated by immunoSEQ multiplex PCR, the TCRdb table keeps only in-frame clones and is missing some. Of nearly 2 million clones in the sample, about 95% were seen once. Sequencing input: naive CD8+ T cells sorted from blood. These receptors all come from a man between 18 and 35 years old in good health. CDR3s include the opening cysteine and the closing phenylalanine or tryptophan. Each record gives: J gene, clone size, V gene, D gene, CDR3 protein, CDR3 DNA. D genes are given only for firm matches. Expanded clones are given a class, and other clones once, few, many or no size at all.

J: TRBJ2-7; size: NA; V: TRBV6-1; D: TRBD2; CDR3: CASSQTSGYEQYF; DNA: TGTGCCAGCTCCCAGACTAGCGGCTACGAGCAGTACTTC
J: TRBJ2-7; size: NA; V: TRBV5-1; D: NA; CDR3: CASSLELHSSYEQYF; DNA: TGCGCCAGCAGCTTGGAGCTGCATAGCTCCTACGAGCAGTACTTC
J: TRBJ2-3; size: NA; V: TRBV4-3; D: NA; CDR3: CASSQGSNSDTQYF; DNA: TGCGCCAGCAGCCAAGGCTCGAATTCAGATACGCAGTATTTT
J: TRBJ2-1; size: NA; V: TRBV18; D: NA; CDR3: CASSPPSLDEQFF; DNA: TGTGCCAGCTCACCACCTAGCTTAGATGAGCAGTTCTTC
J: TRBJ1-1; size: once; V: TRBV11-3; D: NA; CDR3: CASGRGSTEAFF; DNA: TGTGCCAGCGGTCGGGGGAGCACTGAAGCTTTCTTT
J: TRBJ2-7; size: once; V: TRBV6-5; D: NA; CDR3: CASSYGDIREQYF; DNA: TGTGCCAGCAGTTACGGGGACATTCGCGAGCAGTACTTC
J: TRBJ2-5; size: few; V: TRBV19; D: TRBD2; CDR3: CASSTGTSGSRETQYF; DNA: TGTGCCAGTAGTACCGGGACTAGCGGGAGTCGAGAGACCCAGTACTTC
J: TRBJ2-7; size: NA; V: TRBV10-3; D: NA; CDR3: CAISLLGRFNEQYF; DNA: TGTGCCATCAGTCTCTTGGGACGTTTCAATGAGCAGTACTTC
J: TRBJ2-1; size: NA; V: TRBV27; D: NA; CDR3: CASSLSSGTGVYGYTYEQFF; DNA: TGTGCCAGCAGTTTATCGTCCGGGACGGGGGTGTACGGGTATACCTATGAGCAGTTCTTC
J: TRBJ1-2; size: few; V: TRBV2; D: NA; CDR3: CASTDSIYGYTF; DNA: TGTGCCAGCACAGACAGTATCTATGGCTACACCTTC
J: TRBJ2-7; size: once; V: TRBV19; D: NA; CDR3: CASSTGPDQYEQYF; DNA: TGTGCCAGTAGTACAGGCCCAGATCAATACGAGCAGTACTTC
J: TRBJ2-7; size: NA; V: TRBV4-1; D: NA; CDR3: CASSQVSQGSLYEQYF; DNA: TGCGCCAGCAGCCAAGTATCGCAGGGGTCCCTATACGAGCAGTACTTC
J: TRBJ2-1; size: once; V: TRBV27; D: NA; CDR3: CASSFTKNNEQFF; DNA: TGTGCCAGCAGTTTCACAAAAAACAATGAGCAGTTCTTC
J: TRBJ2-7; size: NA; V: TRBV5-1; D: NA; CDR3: CASSLGTGYEQYF; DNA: TGCGCCAGCAGCCTCGGGACGGGATACGAGCAGTACTTC
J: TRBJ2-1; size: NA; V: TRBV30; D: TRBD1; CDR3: CACHSGQGAYNEQFF; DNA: TGTGCCTGTCATTCCGGACAGGGGGCTTACAATGAGCAGTTCTTC
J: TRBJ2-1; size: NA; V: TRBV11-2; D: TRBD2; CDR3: CASRPSGTSGYNEQFF; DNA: TGTGCCAGCAGACCCTCCGGGACTAGCGGATACAATGAGCAGTTCTTC
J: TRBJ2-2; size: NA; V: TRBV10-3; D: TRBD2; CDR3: CAISDLAGGGTGELFF; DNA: TGTGCCATCAGTGACCTCGCTGGGGGGGGCACCGGGGAGCTGTTTTTT
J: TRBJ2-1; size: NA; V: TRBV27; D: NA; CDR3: CASTSLWRGREQFF; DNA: TGTGCCAGCACCTCGCTGTGGCGGGGTAGGGAGCAGTTCTTC
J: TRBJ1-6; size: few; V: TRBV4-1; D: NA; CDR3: CASSQDWGSPLHF; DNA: TGCGCCAGCAGCCAAGATTGGGGTTCACCCCTCCACTTT
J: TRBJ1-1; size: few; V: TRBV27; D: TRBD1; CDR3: CASSMGQGFRAFF; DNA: TGTGCCAGCAGTATGGGACAGGGTTTTCGGGCTTTCTTT
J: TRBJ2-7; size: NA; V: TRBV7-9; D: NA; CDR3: CASSLVLGGGAYASYEQYF; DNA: TGTGCCAGCAGCTTAGTTTTAGGAGGCGGGGCCTACGCCTCCTACGAGCAGTACTTC
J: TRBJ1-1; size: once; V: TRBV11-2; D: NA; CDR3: CASRPTLNTEAFF; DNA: TGTGCCAGCAGGCCGACACTGAACACTGAAGCTTTCTTT
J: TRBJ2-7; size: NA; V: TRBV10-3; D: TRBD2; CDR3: CAISGASGRVMIYEQYF; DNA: TGTGCCATCAGTGGGGCTAGCGGGAGGGTCATGATCTACGAGCAGTACTTC
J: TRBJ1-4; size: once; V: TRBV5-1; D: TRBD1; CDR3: CASSSDRGATNEKLFF; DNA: TGCGCCAGCAGCTCCGACAGGGGAGCAACTAATGAAAAACTGTTTTTT
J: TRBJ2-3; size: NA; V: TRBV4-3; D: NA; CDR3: CASSQFLSIRLDTQYF; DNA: TGCGCCAGCAGCCAGTTTTTAAGCATTCGGTTAGATACGCAGTATTTT
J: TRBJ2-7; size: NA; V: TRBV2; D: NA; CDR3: CASSESAGAPYEQYF; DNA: TGTGCCAGCAGTGAAAGCGCGGGGGCCCCCTACGAGCAGTACTTC
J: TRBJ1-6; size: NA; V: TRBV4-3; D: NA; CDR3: CASSQDFRDSPLHF; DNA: TGCGCCAGCAGCCAAGATTTCAGGGATTCACCCCTCCACTTT
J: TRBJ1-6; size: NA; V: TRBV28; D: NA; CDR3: CASTLLSAGSSYNSPLHF; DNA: TGTGCCAGCACCCTATTAAGCGCAGGGAGCTCCTATAATTCACCCCTCCACTTT
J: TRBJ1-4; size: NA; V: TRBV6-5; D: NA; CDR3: CASSPGPNEKLFF; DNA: TGTGCCAGCAGTCCCGGGCCTAATGAAAAACTGTTTTTT
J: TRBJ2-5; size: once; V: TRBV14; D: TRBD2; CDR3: CASSPGLAHQETQYF; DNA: TGTGCCAGCAGCCCAGGACTAGCGCACCAAGAGACCCAGTACTTC
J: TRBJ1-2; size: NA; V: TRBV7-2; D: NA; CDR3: CASSLGQLLNYGYTF; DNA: TGTGCCAGCAGCTTAGGGCAGTTACTTAACTATGGCTACACCTTC
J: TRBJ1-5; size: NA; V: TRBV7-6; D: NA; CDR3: CASSLNAGSNQPQHF; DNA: TGTGCCAGCAGCTTAAATGCAGGGAGCAATCAGCCCCAGCATTTT
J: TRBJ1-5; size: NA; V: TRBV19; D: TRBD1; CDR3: CASRLYRDSVQPQHF; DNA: TGTGCCAGTAGACTGTACCGGGACAGTGTCCAGCCCCAGCATTTT
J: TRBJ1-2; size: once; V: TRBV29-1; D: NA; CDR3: CSPVRANYGYTF; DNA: TGCAGCCCGGTCAGGGCTAACTATGGCTACACCTTC
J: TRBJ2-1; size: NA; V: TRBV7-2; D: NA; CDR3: CASSSRVLVSPYNEQFF; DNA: TGTGCCAGCAGCTCGCGGGTGCTAGTATCCCCCTACAATGAGCAGTTCTTC
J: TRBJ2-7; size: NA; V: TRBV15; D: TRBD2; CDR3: CATSRGDSGSYEQYF; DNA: TGTGCCACCAGCAGGGGAGACAGCGGGAGCTACGAGCAGTACTTC
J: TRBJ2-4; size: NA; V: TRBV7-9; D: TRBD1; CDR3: CASSLGTGKNIQYF; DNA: TGTGCCAGCAGCTTAGGGACAGGGAAAAACATTCAGTACTTC
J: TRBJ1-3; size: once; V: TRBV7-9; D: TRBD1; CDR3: CASSNRQGNTIYF; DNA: TGTGCCAGCAGCAATCGACAGGGGAACACCATATATTTT
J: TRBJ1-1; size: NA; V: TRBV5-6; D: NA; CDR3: CASTDGAEAFF; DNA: TGTGCCAGCACGGACGGGGCTGAAGCTTTCTTT
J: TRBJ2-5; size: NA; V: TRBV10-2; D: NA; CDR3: CASSDYQETQYF; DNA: TGCGCCAGCAGTGACTATCAAGAGACCCAGTACTTC
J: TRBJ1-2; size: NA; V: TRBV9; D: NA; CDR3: CASSPVPGQTYGYTF; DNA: TGTGCCAGCAGCCCCGTCCCAGGTCAGACCTATGGCTACACCTTC